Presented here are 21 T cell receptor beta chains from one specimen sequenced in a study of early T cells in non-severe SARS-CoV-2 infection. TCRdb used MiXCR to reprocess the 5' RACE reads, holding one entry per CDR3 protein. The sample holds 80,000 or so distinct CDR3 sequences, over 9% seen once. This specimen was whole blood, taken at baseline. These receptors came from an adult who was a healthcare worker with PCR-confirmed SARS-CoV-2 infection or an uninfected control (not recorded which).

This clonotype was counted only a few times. Here the CDR3 DNA reads TGTGCCAGCAGCTTAGACCTTAGGCCACAGGGGCGAAAACTGTTTTTT. This encodes CASSLDLRPQGRKLFF. V and J are TRBV7-6 and TRBJ1-4, with 7 bases that match TRBD1. This CDR3 is 16 amino acids long. The J segment lost 10 bases and the V segment lost 1 base, leaving 12 bases of the junction unmatched. CDR1 and CDR2 (germline): SGHVS, FNYEAQ.

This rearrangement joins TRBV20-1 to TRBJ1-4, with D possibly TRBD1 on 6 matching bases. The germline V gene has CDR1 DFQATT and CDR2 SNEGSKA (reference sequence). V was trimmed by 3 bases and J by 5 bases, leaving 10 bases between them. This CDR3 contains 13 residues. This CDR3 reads CSASGGGNEKLFF. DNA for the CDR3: TGCAGTGCTAGCGGGGGCGGGAATGAAAAACTGTTTTTT.

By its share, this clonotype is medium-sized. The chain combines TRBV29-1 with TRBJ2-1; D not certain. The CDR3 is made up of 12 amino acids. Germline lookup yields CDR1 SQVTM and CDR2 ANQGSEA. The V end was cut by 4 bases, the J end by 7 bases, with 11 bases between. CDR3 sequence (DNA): TGCAGCGTTGGGGTAGGACCAAATGAGCAGTTCTTC. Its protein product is CSVGVGPNEQFF.

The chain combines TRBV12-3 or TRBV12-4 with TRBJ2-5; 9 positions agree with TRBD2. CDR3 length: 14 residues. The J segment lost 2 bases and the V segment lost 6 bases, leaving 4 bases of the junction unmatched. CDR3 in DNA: TGTGCCAGCAGCAGAGCGGGAGGACAAGAGACCCAGTACTTC. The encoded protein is CASSRAGGQETQYF.

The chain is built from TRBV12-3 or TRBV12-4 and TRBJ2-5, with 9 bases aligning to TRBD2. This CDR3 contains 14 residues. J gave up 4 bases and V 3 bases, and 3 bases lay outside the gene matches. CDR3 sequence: CASSFASGVETQYF. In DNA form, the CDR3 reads TGTGCCAGCAGTTTCGCTAGCGGGGTAGAGACCCAGTACTTC.

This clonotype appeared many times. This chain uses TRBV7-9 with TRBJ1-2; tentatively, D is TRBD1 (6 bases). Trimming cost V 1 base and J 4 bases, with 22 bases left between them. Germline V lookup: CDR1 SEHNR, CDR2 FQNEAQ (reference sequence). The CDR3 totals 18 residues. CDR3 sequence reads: CASSLGLRTEVFVYGYTF. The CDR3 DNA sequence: TGTGCCAGCAGCTTAGGATTACGGACAGAGGTTTTTGTCTATGGCTACACCTTC. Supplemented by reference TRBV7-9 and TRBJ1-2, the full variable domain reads DTGVSQNPRHKITKRGQNVTFRCDPISEHNRLYWYRQTLGQGPEFLTYFQNEAQLEKSRLLSDRFSAERPKGSFSTLEIQRTEQGDSAMYLCASSLGLRTEVFVYGYTFGSGTRLTVV.

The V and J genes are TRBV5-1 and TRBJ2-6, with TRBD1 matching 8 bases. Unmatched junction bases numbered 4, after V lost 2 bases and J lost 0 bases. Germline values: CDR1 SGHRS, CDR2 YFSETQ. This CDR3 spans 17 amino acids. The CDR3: CASSFQGALSGANVLTF. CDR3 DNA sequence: TGCGCCAGCAGCTTCCAGGGGGCACTCTCTGGGGCCAACGTCCTGACTTTC.

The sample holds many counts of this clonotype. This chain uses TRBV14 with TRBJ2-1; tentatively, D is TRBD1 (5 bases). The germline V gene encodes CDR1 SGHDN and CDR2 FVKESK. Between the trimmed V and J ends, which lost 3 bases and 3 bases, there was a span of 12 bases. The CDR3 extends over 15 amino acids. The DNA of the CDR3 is TGTGCCAGCAGCCAGAATAGGGGTAACTACAATGAGCAGTTCTTC. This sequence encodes CASSQNRGNYNEQFF.

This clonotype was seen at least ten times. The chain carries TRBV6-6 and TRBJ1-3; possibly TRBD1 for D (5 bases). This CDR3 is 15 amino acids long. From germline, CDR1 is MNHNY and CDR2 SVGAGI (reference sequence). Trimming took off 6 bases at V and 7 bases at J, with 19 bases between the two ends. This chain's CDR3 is CASRTPGTDSNTIYF. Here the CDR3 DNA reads TGTGCCAGCAGAACACCCGGGACCGACAGCAACACCATATATTTT.

CDR3 sequence reads: CASSLAGDYGYTF. CDR3 in DNA: TGTGCCAGCAGCTTAGCAGGGGACTATGGCTACACCTTC. The genes are TRBV7-2 and TRBJ1-2, with D maybe TRBD1 (5 bases). This CDR3 comprises 13 residues. V dropped 0 bases and J dropped 3 bases, with 5 bases sitting between them. Germline assignment: CDR1 SGHTA and CDR2 FQGNSA.

CDR3 sequence: CASSVGTTGPYGYTF. In nucleotides, the CDR3 is TGTGCCAGCAGCGTAGGGACGACAGGTCCCTATGGCTACACCTTC. V gene TRBV9 combines with J gene TRBJ1-2; possible D gene TRBD1, 6 bases. This CDR3 is 15 amino acids long. The V end lost 0 bases, the J end lost 4 bases, and 13 bases lay between the germline ends. Germline CDR1 SGDLS, CDR2 YYNGEE.

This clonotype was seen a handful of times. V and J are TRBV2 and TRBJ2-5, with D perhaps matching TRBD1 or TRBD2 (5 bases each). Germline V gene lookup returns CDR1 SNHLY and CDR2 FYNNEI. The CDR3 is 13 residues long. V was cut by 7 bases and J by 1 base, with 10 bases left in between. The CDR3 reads CASTSGGQETQYF. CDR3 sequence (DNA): TGTGCCAGCACCAGTGGGGGCCAAGAGACCCAGTACTTC. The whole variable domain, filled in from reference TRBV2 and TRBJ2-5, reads EPEVTQTPSHQVTQMGQEVILRCVPISNHLYFYWYRQILGQKVEFLVSFYNNEISEKSEIFDDQFSVERPDGSNFTLKIRSTKLEDSAMYFCASTSGGQETQYFGPGTRLLVL.

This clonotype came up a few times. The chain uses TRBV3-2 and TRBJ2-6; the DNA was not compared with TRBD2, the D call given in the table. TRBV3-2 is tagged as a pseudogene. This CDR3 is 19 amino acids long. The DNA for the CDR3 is TGTGCCAGCAGCCACTTGATCGGGGCCTCCCCAGAGGGGGCCAACGTCCTGACTTTC. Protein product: CASSHLIGASPEGANVLTF.

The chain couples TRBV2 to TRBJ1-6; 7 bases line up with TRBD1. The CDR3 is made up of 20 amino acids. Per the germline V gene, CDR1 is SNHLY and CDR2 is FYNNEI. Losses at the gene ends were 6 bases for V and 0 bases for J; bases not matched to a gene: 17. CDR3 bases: TGTGCCAGCAGAGGACAGGCCCTGTCCCTAGTCAGCTCCTATAATTCACCCCTCCACTTT. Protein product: CASRGQALSLVSSYNSPLHF.

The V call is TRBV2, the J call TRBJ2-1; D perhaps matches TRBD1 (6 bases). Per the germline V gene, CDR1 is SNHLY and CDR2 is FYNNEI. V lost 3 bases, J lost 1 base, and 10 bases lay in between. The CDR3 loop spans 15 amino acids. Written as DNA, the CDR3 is TGTGCCAGCAGTGAGGGGGCGGCTTCCTACAATGAGCAGTTCTTC. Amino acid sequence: CASSEGAASYNEQFF. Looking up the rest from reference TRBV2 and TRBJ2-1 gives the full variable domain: EPEVTQTPSHQVTQMGQEVILRCVPISNHLYFYWYRQILGQKVEFLVSFYNNEISEKSEIFDDQFSVERPDGSNFTLKIRSTKLEDSAMYFCASSEGAASYNEQFFGPGTRLTVL.

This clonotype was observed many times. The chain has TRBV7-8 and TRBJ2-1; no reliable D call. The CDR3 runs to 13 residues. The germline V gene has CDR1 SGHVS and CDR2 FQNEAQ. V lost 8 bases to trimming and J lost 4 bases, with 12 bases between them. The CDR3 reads CASGRSSYNEQFF. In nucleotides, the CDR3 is TGTGCCAGCGGGCGCAGCTCTTACAATGAGCAGTTCTTC.

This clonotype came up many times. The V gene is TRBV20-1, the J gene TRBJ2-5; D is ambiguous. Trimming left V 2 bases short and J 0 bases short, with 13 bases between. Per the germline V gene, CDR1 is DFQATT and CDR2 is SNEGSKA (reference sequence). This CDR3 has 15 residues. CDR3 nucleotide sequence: TGCAGTGCTAGACCAAGTTCCTACTACCAAGAGACCCAGTACTTC. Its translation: CSARPSSYYQETQYF.

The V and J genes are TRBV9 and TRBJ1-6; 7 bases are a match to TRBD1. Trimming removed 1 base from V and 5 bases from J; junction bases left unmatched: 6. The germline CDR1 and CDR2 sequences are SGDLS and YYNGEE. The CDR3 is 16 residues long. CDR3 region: CASSVSDRVDNSPLHF. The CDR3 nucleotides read TGTGCCAGCAGCGTAAGTGACAGGGTGGATAATTCACCCCTCCACTTT. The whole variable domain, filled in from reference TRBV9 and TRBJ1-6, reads DSGVTQTPKHLITATGQRVTLRCSPRSGDLSVYWYQQSLDQGLQFLIQYYNGEERAKGNILERFSAQQFPDLHSELNLSSLELGDSALYFCASSVSDRVDNSPLHFGNGTRLTVT.

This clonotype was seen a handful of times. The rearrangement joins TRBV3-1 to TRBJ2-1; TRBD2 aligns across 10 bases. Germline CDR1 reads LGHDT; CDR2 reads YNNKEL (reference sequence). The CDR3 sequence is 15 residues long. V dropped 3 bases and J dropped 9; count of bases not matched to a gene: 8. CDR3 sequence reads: CASSHRSGGLGEQFF. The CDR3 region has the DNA TGTGCCAGCAGCCACCGTAGCGGGGGGTTAGGTGAGCAGTTCTTC.

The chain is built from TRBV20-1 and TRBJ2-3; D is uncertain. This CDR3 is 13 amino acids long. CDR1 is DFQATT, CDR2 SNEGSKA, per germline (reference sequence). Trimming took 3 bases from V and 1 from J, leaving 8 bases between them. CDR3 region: CSASGEGTDTQYF. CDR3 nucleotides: TGCAGTGCTAGTGGCGAAGGCACAGATACGCAGTATTTT.

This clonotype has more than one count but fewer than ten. DNA for the CDR3: TGCAGTGCTAGAGATTCCCGGACAACACATACGCAGTATTTT. Its protein product is CSARDSRTTHTQYF. This chain connects TRBV20-1 to TRBJ2-3, with D possibly matching TRBD1 (5 bases). The CDR3 spans 14 residues. V lost 0 bases, J lost 7 bases, and 14 bases lay in between. In germline, CDR1 is DFQATT, CDR2 SNEGSKA (reference sequence).